The 21 T cell receptor beta chains presented below share a single source sample, sequenced in a study of tumor-infiltrating lymphocytes in primary liver carcinoma (dated by TCRdb to about 2017). TRIzol reagent was used to extract blood RNA from unsorted whole blood, while the DNeasy Blood & Tissue kit provided the germline DNA. Sequencing was performed on an Illumina HiSeq 2500. Using a constant-region primer and ProtoScript II reverse transcriptase, TCRbeta-specific cDNA was reverse-transcribed from around 500 ng total RNA. TCRbeta libraries were built with three nested multiplex PCR rounds, a slightly modified ARM-PCR procedure. Multiplex TRBV1-TRBV30 forward primers and a Cbeta reverse primer were used in the first two PCR rounds, each of which was run for approximately 11 cycles. Using fastp trimming at Q25 and MiXCR clonotype assembly, TCRdb reanalyzed the public sequencing data and kept in-frame beta chains. Every distinct CDR3 protein forms one entry, paired with its most common genes and DNA. In all, the sample holds about 200,000 distinct CDR3 sequences, and roughly two thirds of those were seen once. The ten largest clones take up 5.5% to 9% of the sample.

The source material was peripheral blood. Receptors were obtained from a woman in her fifties or sixties with primary liver carcinoma and hepatitis B virus infection.

As to this clonotype: A much larger clone sits a single nucleotide away, making a read error possible. V usage is TRBV6-2 or TRBV6-3 and J usage is TRBJ1-2, with D unclear. The CDR3 spans 13 residues. The germline V and J ends were trimmed by 5 bases and 10 bases, with 17 bases remaining between them. Germline V gene data show CDR1 as MNHEY and CDR2 as SVGEGT. CDR3 in amino acids: CASSPPGQRDYTF. The CDR3 nucleotides read TGTGCCAGCAGTCCCCCGGGTCAGAGGGACTACACCTTC.

The chain recombines TRBV28 with TRBJ2-2; unclear D gene. V was clipped by 7 bases and J by 4 bases, with 7 bases between them. The CDR3 extends over 12 amino acids. In germline, CDR1 is MDHEN, CDR2 SYDVKM. CDR3 sequence reads: CASTTTTGELFF. CDR3 DNA: TGTGCCAGCACCACGACCACCGGGGAGCTGTTTTTT. The whole variable domain, filled in from reference TRBV28 and TRBJ2-2, reads DVKVTQSSRYLVKRTGEKVFLECVQDMDHENMFWYRQDPGLGLRLIYFSYDVKMKEKGDIPEGYSVSREKKERFSLILESASTNQTSMYLCASTTTTGELFFGEGSRLTVL.

This clonotype showed up many times. V is TRBV5-4 and J is TRBJ2-1; perhaps TRBD2 as D (6 bases). CDR1 SGHNT and CDR2 YYREEE come from the germline V gene (reference sequence). The V end was cut by 3 bases, the J end by 3 bases, with 19 bases between. The CDR3 has 17 residues. The CDR3 bases are TGTGCCAGCAGCTCAGAACTACCGGGACTGAGCTACAATGAGCAGTTCTTC. Its translation: CASSSELPGLSYNEQFF.

This clonotype was seen only a few times. This chain uses TRBV14 with TRBJ2-2, with 9 bases lining up with TRBD2. After removal of 4 bases from V and 0 bases from J, the junction contained 6 bases not matched to a gene. The CDR3 covers 17 residues. Germline CDR1 and CDR2: SGHDN and FVKESK. This CDR3 reads CASSPFLAGSNTGELFF. The CDR3 DNA reads as TGTGCCAGCAGCCCCTTTCTAGCGGGATCGAACACCGGGGAGCTGTTTTTT.

V is TRBV7-9 and J is TRBJ2-7; D is uncertain. The CDR3 length is 17 residues. Germline V gene lookup returns CDR1 SEHNR and CDR2 FQNEAQ (reference sequence). Between the trimmed V and J ends, which lost 1 base and 2 bases, there was a span of 18 bases. In nucleotides, the CDR3 is TGTGCCAGCAGCTTAGATCTCGCCAGGCTGCCACCCTACGAGCAGTACTTC. As protein: CASSLDLARLPPYEQYF.

On this clonotype: Being one base from a much bigger clone, this may be a read error. The chain combines TRBV12-3 or TRBV12-4 with TRBJ1-1; 7 bases fit TRBD1. CDR3 length equals 13 residues. The CDR3 sequence: CVSSLLGQPKAFF. In nucleotides, the CDR3 is TGTGTCAGCAGTTTATTGGGACAGCCGAAGGCTTTCTTT.

A note on this clonotype: Since a much larger clone is just one base distant, this may be a read error. The V call is TRBV12-5, the J call TRBJ1-5; no firm D call. Per the germline V gene, CDR1 is LGHNT and CDR2 is FRNRAP. This CDR3 has 13 amino acids. Between the trimmed V and J ends, which lost 4 bases and 12 bases, there was a span of 16 bases. In DNA form, the CDR3 reads TGTGCTAGTGGTTCCGGGATAGCCCGAGGCCAGCATTTT. This encodes CASGSGIARGQHF.

This clonotype was picked up a small number of times. A read error may be the cause here, since a much bigger clone is one base away. This chain uses TRBV29-1 with TRBJ2-1; maybe TRBD2 (6 bases). The CDR3 has 12 residues. Germline assignment: CDR1 SQVTM and CDR2 ANQGSEA. CDR3 nucleotides: TGCGGCGTCCTCGGGAGACGAAATGAGCAGTTCTTC. It codes for CGVLGRRNEQFF.

A remark on this clonotype: Lacking the conserved final phenylalanine or tryptophan, this CDR3 likely reflects a read error. It is unclear where the CDR3 begins or ends on the DNA, so no DNA is shown, and the CDR3 is as TCRdb lists it. The rearrangement uses TRBV11-2 and TRBJ2-1. Germline V gene sequence: CDR1 SGHAT, CDR2 FQNNGV. Inclusive of both ends, the CDR3 amounts to 17 amino acids. CDR3 loop: CASSFTPLRSSYNEHFS.

This clonotype occurred once. This CDR3 fails to terminate in the conserved phenylalanine or tryptophan, so it likely reflects a read error. This chain joins TRBV11-2 and TRBJ2-1; either TRBD1 or TRBD2 may supply D (5 bases each). Germline CDR1 and CDR2: SGHAT and FQNNGV. The CDR3 has 15 amino acids. CDR3 sequence: CVSSSEGSLLNEQFL. DNA of the CDR3: TGTGTCAGCAGCTCAGAGGGGAGTCTCCTCAATGAGCAGTTCCTC.

To note about this clonotype: The CDR3 carries no conserved terminal phenylalanine or tryptophan, so it likely arises from a read error. V gene TRBV6-1 combines with J gene TRBJ2-1; the D is unclear. The CDR3 covers 11 residues. Germline loops: CDR1 MNHNS, CDR2 SASEGT. CDR3 region: CGSSEWGEQFV. The CDR3 DNA sequence: TGTGGCAGCAGCGAATGGGGTGAGCAGTTCGTC.

This chain uses TRBV5-1 with TRBJ2-5; no definite D call. The CDR3 is made up of 13 amino acids. The V end lost 4 bases, the J end lost 2 bases, and 9 bases lay between the germline ends. Germline V gene data show CDR1 as SGHRS and CDR2 as YFSETQ. CDR3 nucleotide sequence: TGCGCCAGCAGCCTCGACTTTCAAGAGACCCAGTACTTC. It is translated as CASSLDFQETQYF. Filled out from reference TRBV5-1 and TRBJ2-5, the complete variable domain reads KAGVTQTPRYLIKTRGQQVTLSCSPISGHRSVSWYQQTPGQGLQFLFEYFSETQRNKGNFPGRFSGRQFSNSRSEMNVSTLELGDSALYLCASSLDFQETQYFGPGTRLLVL.

Note on this clonotype: A much larger clone differs from this one at a single base, so this may be a read error. This chain links TRBV28 with TRBJ2-5, with a possible D match to TRBD2 (5 bases). This CDR3 has 14 residues. Germline V gene data show CDR1 as MDHEN and CDR2 as SYDVKM. V lost 3 bases to trimming and J lost 3 bases, with 11 bases between them. CDR3: CASSLVEVEETQYF. The CDR3 coding sequence is TGTGCCAGCAGTTTGGTGGAGGTAGAAGAGACCCAGTACTTC.

Comment on this clonotype: An end of the junction does not agree with germline; a read error may underlie this. The genes are TRBV11-3 and TRBJ2-2, with D perhaps TRBD2 (5 bases). The CDR3 runs 17 residues. Per the germline V gene, CDR1 is SGHNT and CDR2 is YENEEA. The CDR3 region has the DNA TGTGCCAGCAGCCCAAATTGGTTCGGGCAGAACACCGGGGAGCTGGTTTTT. This gives the protein CASSPNWFGQNTGELVF.

CDR3 sequence: CASIRQGGYNEQFF. In DNA, the CDR3 is TGTGCCAGCATCCGGCAGGGTGGCTACAATGAGCAGTTCTTC. The chain combines TRBV2 with TRBJ2-1; a weak D match, TRBD1 (5 bases). V was cut by 7 bases and J by 3 bases, with 13 bases left in between. This CDR3 is built from 14 residues. Germline CDR1 and CDR2: SNHLY and FYNNEI.

Turning to this clonotype: One base away lies a much larger clone, so this may be a sequencing read error. Written as DNA, the CDR3 is TGTGCCAGCAGCCCGAGCGGGAGTTGGGTCAATGAGCAGCTCTTC. Protein sequence: CASSPSGSWVNEQLF. J is TRBJ2-1 and V is TRBV5-5, with 8 bases that match TRBD2. Germline assignment: CDR1 SGHKS and CDR2 YYEKEE (reference sequence). This CDR3 has 15 amino acids.

Note on this clonotype: The junction shows a germline mismatch at one end, possibly a read error. The chain has TRBV12-3 or TRBV12-4 and TRBJ2-2, with TRBD2 identical over 10 bases. The CDR3 is 15 amino acids. CDR3 bases: TGTGTCAGCTGGGCTAGCGGGGGTGGCACCGGGGAGCTGTTTTTT. The encoded protein is CVSWASGGGTGELFF.

The V call is TRBV5-1, the J call TRBJ2-7; 9 nucleotides align to TRBD1. The CDR3 spans 13 residues. V shed 3 bases and J 2 bases; nucleotides not matched to a gene: 0. CDR1 is SGHRS and CDR2 is YFSETQ in the germline V gene. The CDR3 here is CASSWDRAYEQYF. The CDR3 DNA reads TGCGCCAGCAGCTGGGACAGGGCCTACGAGCAGTACTTC.

This clonotype was counted a single time. The chain uses TRBV4-1 and TRBJ2-1; 8 nucleotides match TRBD2. The closer fit of TRBJ2-7 to the DNA end suggests the J call may be wrong. Germline V gene data show CDR1 as MGHRA and CDR2 as YSYEKL. This CDR3 has 17 residues. CDR3: CASSQDPREGLHNEQYF. In DNA, the CDR3 is TGCGCCAGCAGCCAAGATCCCCGGGAGGGTCTCCACAATGAGCAGTACTTC.

This clonotype was counted only a few times. The rearrangement uses TRBV14 and TRBJ2-1; D is undetermined. V lost 1 base and J lost 7, with 8 bases in between. The germline V gene has CDR1 SGHDN and CDR2 FVKESK. The CDR3 covers 13 residues. This CDR3 reads CASSQGYGNEQFF. The CDR3 region has the DNA TGTGCCAGCAGCCAAGGGTACGGAAATGAGCAGTTCTTC.

The chain combines TRBV13 with TRBJ1-3; D ambiguous. Germline V gene sequence: CDR1 PRHDT, CDR2 FYEKMQ (reference sequence). The ends were cut back, 0 bases at V and 2 bases at J, with 8 bases in the middle. The CDR3 runs 15 residues. Here the CDR3 reads CASSLGVGTGNTIYF. DNA for the CDR3: TGTGCCAGCAGCTTAGGCGTCGGAACTGGAAACACCATATATTTT.